The T cell receptor (beta chain) described here comes from a study of T cells expressing NK-cell markers. Study details: The TCR beta repertoires originated in sorted CD3+CD56+NKG2C+, CD3+CD56+NKG2C- and CD3+CD56-NKG2C+ T cells.

Note on this clonotype: Antigen specificity is unknown.

TCRdb reanalyzed the 5' RACE reads, giving one entry per CDR3 protein sequence and no DNA. In all, the sample yields about 260,000 distinct CDR3 sequences. CDR1 is SGHRS, CDR2 YFSETQ, per germline. This CDR3 contains 16 residues. Regarding the study as a whole: HCMV specificity of the expanded NKG2C+ T cell clones stayed unclear. As a fraction of CD8+ T cells, dominant NKG2C+ clonotypes reached roughly 1.0-7.5% in more than five donors.

The sample comprised blood T cells: a sorted CD56 or NKG2C T cell subset, CD4+ or CD8+ T cells, or bulk PBMC T cells (not recorded which). The V gene is TRBV5-1, the J gene TRBJ1-4; no DNA is available, so the TRBD1 call from TCRdb remains unchecked. The sequence was collected from a young man in good health. CDR3 sequence: CASSELPGQGNEKLFF.